Below, 14 T cell receptor beta chains from the same sample are listed, as sequenced in a study of T cell changes during pregnancy in multiple sclerosis. The table came from immunoSEQ multiplex PCR; TCRdb's copy has only in-frame clones and leaves some out. The sample has 85,000 to 95,000 clones; roughly 91% are singletons. The source material was peripheral blood, sampled after pregnancy. These receptors were taken from a female donor in good health, enrolled as a control in a pregnancy study.

The chain uses TRBV30 and TRBJ2-7; 7 nucleotides align to TRBD2. Trimming cost V 5 bases and J 5 bases; bases outside gene matches: 3. The CDR3 is 11 amino acids. Germline V lookup: CDR1 GTSNPN, CDR2 SVGIG (reference sequence). The CDR3 spells CAWGGVDEQYF. The CDR3 coding sequence is TGTGCCTGGGGGGGGGTCGACGAGCAGTACTTC. Filled out from reference TRBV30 and TRBJ2-7, the complete variable domain reads SQTIHQWPATLVQPVGSPLSLECTVEGTSNPNLYWYRQAAGRGLQLLFYSVGIGQISSEVPQNLSASRPQDRQFILSSKKLLLSDSGFYLCAWGGVDEQYFGPGTRLTVT.

This clone was found once. The rearrangement uses TRBV30 and TRBJ1-1, with a weak D call TRBD1 (5 bases). Per germline, CDR1 GTSNPN and CDR2 SVGIG (reference sequence). CDR3 length equals 13 residues. The germline V and J ends were trimmed by 4 bases and 3 bases, with 12 bases remaining between them. The CDR3 spells CAWTGGADTEAFF. In DNA form, the CDR3 reads TGTGCCTGGACTGGAGGGGCGGACACTGAAGCTTTCTTT.

The rearrangement joins TRBV5-6 to TRBJ2-2, with D perhaps matching TRBD2 (6 bases). The CDR3 covers 15 residues. Germline CDR1 is SGHDT and CDR2 is YYEEEE. Between the trimmed V and J ends, which lost 4 bases and 5 bases, there was a span of 15 bases. The CDR3 DNA is TGTGCCAGCAGCCGAATACTAGCCGAGACCGGGGAGCTGTTTTTT. This sequence encodes CASSRILAETGELFF. The variable domain in full, completed from reference TRBV5-6 and TRBJ2-2, reads DAGVTQSPTHLIKTRGQQVTLRCSPKSGHDTVSWYQQALGQGPQFIFQYYEEEERQRGNFPDRFSGHQFPNYSSELNVNALLLGDSALYLCASSRILAETGELFFGEGSRLTVL.

This rearrangement joins TRBV6-5 to TRBJ1-2, with 9 bases that match TRBD1. Germline CDR1 and CDR2: MNHEY and SVGAGI. V was pared by 3 bases and J by 6 bases, with 5 bases of the junction left unmatched. The CDR3 covers 14 residues. Written as DNA, the CDR3 is TGTGCCAGCAGTTATACCTGGACAGGGGATGGCTACACCTTC. Translated: CASSYTWTGDGYTF.

Concerning this clone: Germline is not matched at one junction end, which may reflect a read error. The chain couples TRBV7-7 to TRBJ2-7; 7 positions agree with TRBD1. Germline V gene sequence: CDR1 SSHAT, CDR2 FNYEAQ (reference sequence). CDR3 length equals 15 residues. CDR3: CASSPGTESSYEQYF. CDR3 bases: TGTGCTAGCAGCCCCGGGACAGAGAGTTCCTACGAGCAGTACTTC.

The CDR3, as DNA: TGTGCCAGCAGAACACAGGGGGCTAGCACAGATACGCAGTATTTT. This encodes CASRTQGASTDTQYF. The chain employs TRBV6-6 and TRBJ2-3; 9 nucleotides line up with TRBD1. This CDR3 has 15 residues. V lost 6 bases to trimming and J lost 0 bases; unmatched junction nucleotides: 4. The germline gives CDR1 MNHNY, CDR2 SVGAGI (reference sequence).

The rearrangement uses TRBV7-9 and TRBJ2-7; 8 nucleotides agree with TRBD1. Germline CDR1 and CDR2: SEHNR and FQNEAQ (reference sequence). This CDR3 contains 12 residues. Trimming took 7 bases from V and 4 from J; bases not matched to a gene: 3. As DNA, the CDR3 is TGTGCCAGCATGGGACAGGATTACGAGCAGTACTTC. Encoded protein: CASMGQDYEQYF.

The V and J genes are TRBV2 and TRBJ2-5; a possible D gene is TRBD1 (5 bases). The CDR3 runs 13 residues. Germline lookup yields CDR1 SNHLY and CDR2 FYNNEI. V was shortened by 10 bases and J by 4 bases, with 16 bases between the two germline ends. CDR3 loop: CATSGFMSETQYF. CDR3 sequence (DNA): TGTGCCACCTCAGGGTTTATGTCAGAGACCCAGTACTTC.

This clone came up once. The chain links TRBV4-3 to TRBJ2-2, with D uncertain. Trimming took 5 bases from V and 0 from J, leaving 13 bases between them. Germline lookup yields CDR1 LGHNA and CDR2 YSLEER. The CDR3 totals 16 residues. CDR3 sequence: CASSFQSHPNTGELFF. DNA of the CDR3: TGCGCCAGCAGCTTTCAGTCACATCCGAACACCGGGGAGCTGTTTTTT.

This clone was seen more than once but under ten times. V gene TRBV6-5 combines with J gene TRBJ1-6, with 7 bases fitting TRBD1. With V trimmed by 7 bases and J by 9 bases, 6 bases remained unmatched. The CDR3 extends over 13 amino acids. Germline-derived CDR1 and CDR2 are MNHEY and SVGAGI. CDR3 sequence (DNA): TGTGCCAGCACTCGACAGGGAGGTTCACCCCTCCACTTT. The encoded protein is CASTRQGGSPLHF.

The rearrangement links TRBV5-4 to TRBJ2-7; D may be TRBD2 (5 bases). Germline CDR1 is SGHNT and CDR2 is YYREEE (reference sequence). CDR3 length: 14 residues. V was pared by 3 bases and J by 3 bases, with 13 bases between. The DNA of the CDR3 is TGTGCCAGCAGCTCTGCGGGCCCCCTCTACGAGCAGTACTTC. This gives the protein CASSSAGPLYEQYF.

V usage is TRBV11-2 and J usage is TRBJ2-1; D gene uncertain. This CDR3 has 12 amino acids. The germline V gene has CDR1 SGHAT and CDR2 FQNNGV. Trimming took off 3 bases at V and 9 bases at J, with 9 bases between the two ends. CDR3 nucleotides: TGTGCCAGCAGCTTCCCGGGTGGTGAGCAGTTCTTC. Translating gives CASSFPGGEQFF.

The genes are TRBV6-5 and TRBJ1-2, with 9 bases aligning to TRBD1. CDR3 length equals 13 residues. The junction had 6 bases not matched to a gene; V was cut back by 5 bases and J by 8 bases. Germline loops: CDR1 MNHEY, CDR2 SVGAGI. The CDR3: CASSPRTGDGYTF. CDR3 nucleotides: TGTGCCAGCAGTCCCCGGACAGGGGACGGCTACACCTTC.

V is TRBV29-1 and J is TRBJ2-5; 10 bases are a match to TRBD1. V lost 7 bases to trimming and J lost 5 bases; unmatched junction nucleotides: 7. In germline, CDR1 is SQVTM, CDR2 ANQGSEA. The CDR3 is made up of 13 amino acids. The CDR3 loop is CSGSTGGEETQYF. DNA of the CDR3: TGCAGCGGCTCGACAGGGGGCGAGGAGACCCAGTACTTC.